A selection of T cell receptor beta chains follows, all from one sample in a study of shared clonotypes between healthy human individuals. Measured with immunoSEQ multiplex PCR; TCRdb has only the in-frame clones, and not every one. Of roughly 2.6 million clones detected, approximately 92% appear once; the ten largest clones hold over 0.12%. Sequenced input: naive CD4+ T cells sorted from blood. The receptors were sampled from a man aged 18-30 years in good health. Each CDR3 is given with its conserved first and last residue. D genes are given only for firm matches. Rows may omit the clone size; those that give it use once, few, many or a size class.

D	V	J	size	DNA	CDR3
TRBD1	TRBV28	TRBJ1-1	-	TGTGCCAGCAGTTTATACCCACAGGGGCAGAACACTGAAGCTTTCTTT	CASSLYPQGQNTEAFF
-	TRBV28	TRBJ2-5	-	TGTGCCAGCCGGGCAGAGACCCAGTACTTC	CASRAETQYF
TRBD2	TRBV6-5	TRBJ2-3	once	TGTGCCAGCGGGACTAGCTCGAACCCAGATACGCAGTATTTT	CASGTSSNPDTQYF
-	TRBV5-1	TRBJ2-7	-	TGCGCCAGCGCCTCGGGGGCCGGGGACGAGCAGTACTTC	CASASGAGDEQYF
-	TRBV20-1	TRBJ2-7	once	TGCAGTGCCGCAGGGCACTACGAGCAGTACTTC	CSAAGHYEQYF
-	TRBV2	TRBJ1-5	few	TGTGCCAGCAGTGACAGGGCCTCTCAGCCCCAGCATTTT	CASSDRASQPQHF
-	TRBV5-1	TRBJ2-5	-	TGCGCCAGCAGCCGACGGATTAACGGCGAGACCCAGTACTTC	CASSRRINGETQYF
TRBD1	TRBV6-5	TRBJ2-5	-	TGTGCCAGCAGTCGGGACAGGGAGACCCAGTACTTC	CASSRDRETQYF
TRBD1	TRBV4-1	TRBJ1-6	-	TGCGCCAGCAGCCAACCGGGGACAGAAGAAAATTCACCCCTCCACTTT	CASSQPGTEENSPLHF
-	TRBV5-1	TRBJ1-1	-	TGCGCCAGCAGCTTGGGCCAGGGAGGGAGCACTGAAGCTTTCTTT	CASSLGQGGSTEAFF
TRBD1	TRBV11-2	TRBJ2-7	-	TGTGCCAGCAGCTCGCCACAGGGGGCAGGGTACGAGCAGTACTTC	CASSSPQGAGYEQYF
-	TRBV19	TRBJ2-7	-	TGTGCCAGTAGTATAGAGGAGGGGCGCTACGAGCAGTACTTC	CASSIEEGRYEQYF
TRBD1	TRBV5-4	TRBJ2-3	-	TGTGCCAGCAGCCTAAGGACAGGGGGAAGGACAGATACGCAGTATTTT	CASSLRTGGRTDTQYF
-	TRBV21-1	TRBJ1-1	-	TGTGCCAGCAGCAAAGAGGCAGGGGGATTGGGTACTGAAGCTTTCTTT	CASSKEAGGLGTEAFF
-	TRBV30	TRBJ2-2	-	TGTGCCTGGATGTCTACCGGGGAGCTGTTTTTT	CAWMSTGELFF
-	TRBV5-4	TRBJ1-2	-	TGTGCCAGCAGCCATCAAGGACAGAATGTTGTCTATGGCTACACCTTC	CASSHQGQNVVYGYTF
-	TRBV2	TRBJ2-7	-	TGTGCCAGCAGGTATTCCCTACAGGGGACGGGGGACTTC	CASRYSLQGTGDF
TRBD1	TRBV6-5	TRBJ1-6	-	TGTGCCAGCAGTTATAGGGGGCCTAATTCACCCCTCCACTTT	CASSYRGPNSPLHF
-	TRBV9	TRBJ2-3	-	TGTGCCAGCAGCGTAGATAGGCGGGGCCTCACAGATACGCAGTATTTT	CASSVDRRGLTDTQYF
TRBD1	TRBV9	TRBJ1-2	-	TGTGCCAGCAGCGAACCCCGACAGGGATTTAACTATGGCTACACCTTC	CASSEPRQGFNYGYTF
TRBD1	TRBV4-3	TRBJ1-2	-	TGCGCCAGCAGCCAAGACCCCAGGGGGTATGGCTACACCTTC	CASSQDPRGYGYTF
-	TRBV30	TRBJ1-6	-	TGTGCCTGGAGTGGGGGACTCACGAGCTCCTATAATTCACCCCTCCACTTT	CAWSGGLTSSYNSPLHF
-	TRBV10-3	TRBJ1-1	-	TGTGCCATCAGTGAGTCGGGGGGAGGGGCCACTGAAGCTTTCTTT	CAISESGGGATEAFF
TRBD1	TRBV5-1	TRBJ2-1	once	TGCGCCAGCAGCGCGACCTGGACAGGGGTATACAATGAGCAGTTCTTC	CASSATWTGVYNEQFF
-	TRBV29-1	TRBJ1-1	-	TGCAGCGTTCAAAATCTAGGCTGGGGGTTCACTGAAGCTTTCTTT	CSVQNLGWGFTEAFF
TRBD1	TRBV6-5	TRBJ1-1	-	TGTGCCAGCAGTCTATGGACAGGGGTAGGCACTGAAGCTTTCTTT	CASSLWTGVGTEAFF
-	TRBV6-1	TRBJ2-5	-	TGTGCCGGACGGGGTTACCAAGAGACCCAGTACTTC	CAGRGYQETQYF
-	TRBV12-5	TRBJ2-7	once	TGTGCTAGTGCCGCAGGTTGGGAGCAGTACTTC	CASAAGWEQYF
-	TRBV5-4	TRBJ1-4	-	TGTGCCAGCAGCTTGGCCGGGTCAGCTAATGAAAAACTGTTTTTT	CASSLAGSANEKLFF
-	TRBV6-6	TRBJ2-5	once	TGTGCCAGCAGTTACTGGGGAGGTAAAGTCCAAGAGACCCAGTACTTC	CASSYWGGKVQETQYF
-	TRBV10-3	TRBJ2-3	-	TGTGCCATCAGTATTTACCGGGACCGACTTTCAGATACGCAGTATTTT	CAISIYRDRLSDTQYF
-	TRBV29-1	TRBJ1-4	-	TGCAGCGTTTTTTCAGGGAAAGGTGAAAAACTGTTTTTT	CSVFSGKGEKLFF
-	TRBV7-2	TRBJ2-7	once	TGTGCCAGCAGCTTAGGTTCCCTCCCCTACGAGCAGTACTTC	CASSLGSLPYEQYF
TRBD2	TRBV6-6	TRBJ2-7	-	TGTGCCAGCAGGCGGGGGAGCTCCTACGAGCAGTACTTC	CASRRGSSYEQYF
TRBD1	TRBV19	TRBJ1-2	-	TGTGCCAGTACCACGGGGGGACAGGTGGTTGGCTACACCTTC	CASTTGGQVVGYTF
TRBD1	TRBV7-7	TRBJ2-2	-	TGTGCTAGCAGACTACAGGGGGCGCTCATCGGGGGGCCACTGAACACCGGGGAGCTGTTTTTT	CASRLQGALIGGPLNTGELFF
-	TRBV7-9	TRBJ2-7	-	TGTGCCAGCAGCACGATGGTTGAGCAGTACTTC	CASSTMVEQYF
TRBD1	TRBV18	TRBJ1-1	-	TGTGCCAGCTCACCATCAGGGGGTCTTGAAGCTTTCTTT	CASSPSGGLEAFF
-	TRBV30	TRBJ2-6	-	TGTGGGAGCTCTGGGGCCAACGTCCTGACTTTC	CGSSGANVLTF
-	TRBV30	TRBJ1-4	-	TGTGCCTGGAGGCGGGCAGGGTCGACTAATGAAAAACTGTTTTTT	CAWRRAGSTNEKLFF
TRBD2	TRBV18	TRBJ2-3	-	TGTGCCAGCTCTCAACTAGCGGGGAGCACAGATACGCAGTATTTT	CASSQLAGSTDTQYF
TRBD1	TRBV7-3	TRBJ2-2	-	TGTGCCAGCAGCGCCGACAGGGCCAGTACCGGGGAGCTGTTTTTT	CASSADRASTGELFF
-	TRBV6-5	TRBJ1-4	-	TGTGCCAGCAGTTCCTTAGGGACTAATGAAAAACTGTTTTTT	CASSSLGTNEKLFF
TRBD2	TRBV5-1	TRBJ2-3	once	TGCGCCAGCAGCTCTAAGCTAGCGGGAGGACTTTTTGGGAATACGCAGTATTTT	CASSSKLAGGLFGNTQYF
-	TRBV19	TRBJ2-1	-	TGTGCCAGTAGTACACAGGGAGGTGAGCAGTTCTTC	CASSTQGGEQFF
-	TRBV11-2	TRBJ1-3	-	TGTGCCAGCAGCTTATTCGAAGGTGGAAACACCATATATTTT	CASSLFEGGNTIYF
TRBD2	TRBV11-2	TRBJ2-1	-	TGTGCCAGCAGCTTAGTCAGGGTAGTAGCGGGCCCGTCCTACAATGAGCAGTTCTTC	CASSLVRVVAGPSYNEQFF
TRBD1	TRBV27	TRBJ1-4	-	TGTGCCAGCAGTCCACGGACAGGGTTGGCTAATGAAAAACTGTTTTTT	CASSPRTGLANEKLFF
-	TRBV11-2	TRBJ2-7	-	TGTGCCAGCAGCTTCCTTCATGGACTATCAAGGGGACCCTACGAGCAGTACTTC	CASSFLHGLSRGPYEQYF
-	TRBV6-1	TRBJ2-3	-	TGTGCCAGCAGTGAAGCGTTAGGGCAGGGAGGTTCAGATACGCAGTATTTT	CASSEALGQGGSDTQYF